This is a list of T cell receptor beta chains from one sample in a study of blood T cell repertoires in COVID-19. Only in-frame clones appear in the TCRdb table, and some are missing; sequencing was by immunoSEQ multiplex PCR. The sample contains over 130,000 clones, about 85% of which appear only once. The sample was peripheral blood. The receptors stem from a woman aged 60 to 75 with active or convalescent COVID-19. CDR3s include the opening cysteine and the closing phenylalanine or tryptophan. A D gene is named only where the DNA matches it firmly. Clone size is stated in some rows and not others, as once, few, many or a class when expanded.

len	v_gene	d_gene	abundance	j_gene	CDR3nt	CDR3aa
14	TRBV18	.	.	TRBJ1-6	TGTGCCAGCTCACCGGCAGGGGTTAATTCACCCCTCCACTTT	CASSPAGVNSPLHF
16	TRBV9	.	.	TRBJ1-4	TGTGCCAGCAGCGTAGAGGGGGACGGACTGAATGAAAAACTGTTTTTT	CASSVEGDGLNEKLFF
19	TRBV5-1	TRBD2	.	TRBJ2-2	TGCGCCAGCAGCTGGAACGTAGCGGGGGGGCCTAGGGACACCGGGGAGCTGTTTTTT	CASSWNVAGGPRDTGELFF
15	TRBV6-2/TRBV6-3	TRBD2	.	TRBJ2-2	TGTGCCAGCAGTCTAGCGGGGCCGGGCACCGGGGAGCTGTTTTTT	CASSLAGPGTGELFF
15	TRBV18	.	.	TRBJ2-1	TGTGCCAGCTCACCATTTCAGGGTTCCTACAATGAGCAGTTCTTC	CASSPFQGSYNEQFF
18	TRBV6-2/TRBV6-3	TRBD2	.	TRBJ2-6	TGTGCCAGCAGTTACTGGGCGGGGGGCCTGTCTGGGGCCAACGTCCTGACTTTC	CASSYWAGGLSGANVLTF
15	TRBV9	.	.	TRBJ1-1	TGTGCCAGCAGCGTAGGGTGGGGGGTCAACACTGAAGCTTTCTTT	CASSVGWGVNTEAFF
12	TRBV27	.	.	TRBJ1-6	TGTGCCAGCAGTTTCGGGGGTTCACCCCTCCACTTT	CASSFGGSPLHF
18	TRBV9	.	once	TRBJ2-1	TGTGCCAGCAGCGCTGAGGACTCAGGGGAGGGATTGTGGGATGAGCAGTTCTTC	CASSAEDSGEGLWDEQFF
14	TRBV5-8	TRBD2	.	TRBJ2-1	TGTGCCAGCAGCAACGTAGCGGGAATTAATGAGCAGTTCTTC	CASSNVAGINEQFF
12	TRBV7-2	.	.	TRBJ1-3	TGTGCCAGCAGTCGGTCTGGAAACACCATATATTTT	CASSRSGNTIYF
15	TRBV3-1/TRBV3-2	.	.	TRBJ1-3	TGTGCCAGCAGCCTCGGGGGGTTCTCTGGAAACACCATATATTTT	CASSLGGFSGNTIYF
14	TRBV4-3	.	once	TRBJ1-3	TGCGCCAGCAGCCAGGGGCCGTCCCAAGGCACCATATATTTT	CASSQGPSQGTIYF
13	TRBV12-5	TRBD1	.	TRBJ2-5	TGTGCTAGTGGCCCGGGACAGGAGGAGACCCAGTACTTC	CASGPGQEETQYF
13	TRBV3-1/TRBV3-2	.	.	TRBJ1-1	TGTGCCAGCAGCCAAGCCGCCGGCACTGAAGCTTTCTTT	CASSQAAGTEAFF
15	TRBV30	TRBD1	.	TRBJ2-3	TGTGCCTGGGCCCGGACAGGGCCTGGCACAGATACGCAGTATTTT	CAWARTGPGTDTQYF
12	TRBV5-1	.	.	TRBJ2-7	TGCGCCAGCAGCTTGAGTAGGGGCGAGCAGTACTTC	CASSLSRGEQYF
16	TRBV18	TRBD2	.	TRBJ2-7	TGTGCCAGCTCCCCTGGACTAGCGGGGGCCTCCTACGAGCAGTACTTC	CASSPGLAGASYEQYF
15	TRBV19	.	.	TRBJ2-7	TGTGCCAGTAGTCGCATAGCGTCGGTCTCCTACGAGCAGTACTTC	CASSRIASVSYEQYF
13	TRBV12-3/TRBV12-4	.	.	TRBJ1-3	TGTGCCAGCAGTACCTACCAAGGAAACACCATATATTTT	CASSTYQGNTIYF
13	TRBV7-2	.	.	TRBJ2-2	TGTGCCAGCAGCTCACAGGGCACCGGGGAGCTGTTTTTT	CASSSQGTGELFF
17	TRBV18	TRBD1	.	TRBJ1-2	TGTGCCAGCTCACCCGGACAGGAGCGTCCCTCTAACTATGGCTACACCTTC	CASSPGQERPSNYGYTF
16	TRBV27	.	.	TRBJ1-6	TGTGCCAGCAGTCTCCACGGGACATTTTCCCTTTCACCCCTCCACTTT	CASSLHGTFSLSPLHF
15	TRBV7-2	TRBD1	once	TRBJ2-1	TGTGCCAGCAGAGACACAGGGGGAACTTACAATGAGCAGTTCTTC	CASRDTGGTYNEQFF
13	TRBV7-7	.	.	TRBJ1-5	TGTGCTAGCAGCTTAAGCCGCAATCAGCCCCAGCATTTT	CASSLSRNQPQHF
12	TRBV7-2	.	once	TRBJ1-1	TGTGCCAGCGGGCTAAAAAACACTGAAGCTTTCTTT	CASGLKNTEAFF
12	TRBV19	.	.	TRBJ1-5	TGTGCTACTAGTACGGGTCAACAGCCCCAGCATTTT	CATSTGQQPQHF
15	TRBV7-6	.	.	TRBJ2-1	TGTGCCAGCAGCTACCCTTTCGGGTCCAACAATGAGCAGTTCTTC	CASSYPFGSNNEQFF
16	TRBV7-2	TRBD1	.	TRBJ2-2	TGTGCCAGCAGCCCGCCCGGGACAGGGAACACCGGGGAGCTGTTTTTT	CASSPPGTGNTGELFF
15	TRBV4-3	TRBD1	few	TRBJ1-2	TGCGCCAGCAGCCAAGATAAGGCAGGGGGAAGCGGCTACACCTTC	CASSQDKAGGSGYTF
14	TRBV18	.	.	TRBJ2-7	TGTGCCAGCTCACGAGGGGAGGACTCCTACGAGCAGTACTTC	CASSRGEDSYEQYF
13	TRBV30	TRBD2	.	TRBJ2-6	TGTGCACTCGGGAGGTCTGGGGCCAACGTCCTGACTTTC	CALGRSGANVLTF
17	TRBV30	TRBD1	.	TRBJ2-7	TGTGCCTGGACACGAGGACAGGTCTTTGCCGCCGACTACGAGCAGTACTTC	CAWTRGQVFAADYEQYF
16	TRBV30	TRBD2	once	TRBJ2-1	TGTGCCTGGAGTGTGAAAGCGGGGGGGCGTTACAATGAGCAGTTCTTC	CAWSVKAGGRYNEQFF
14	TRBV5-4	.	few	TRBJ2-1	TGTGCCAGCAGCTTGATGAGCTCCTACAATGAGCAGTTCTTC	CASSLMSSYNEQFF
13	TRBV18	.	.	TRBJ2-3	TGTGCCAGCTCACCACGAGTCACAGATACGCAGTATTTT	CASSPRVTDTQYF